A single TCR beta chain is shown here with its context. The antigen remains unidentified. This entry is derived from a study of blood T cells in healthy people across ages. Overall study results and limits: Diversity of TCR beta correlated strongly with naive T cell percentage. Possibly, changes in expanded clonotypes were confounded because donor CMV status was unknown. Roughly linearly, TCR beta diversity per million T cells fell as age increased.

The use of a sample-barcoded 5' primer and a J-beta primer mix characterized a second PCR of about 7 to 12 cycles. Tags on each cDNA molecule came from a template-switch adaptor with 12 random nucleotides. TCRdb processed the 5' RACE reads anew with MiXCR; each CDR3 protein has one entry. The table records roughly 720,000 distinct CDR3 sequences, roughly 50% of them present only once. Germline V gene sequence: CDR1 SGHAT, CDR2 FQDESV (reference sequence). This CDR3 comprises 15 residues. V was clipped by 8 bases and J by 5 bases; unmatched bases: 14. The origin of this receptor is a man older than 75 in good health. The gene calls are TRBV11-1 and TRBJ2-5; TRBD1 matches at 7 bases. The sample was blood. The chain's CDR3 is CASQVDRAGRETQYF. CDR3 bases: TGTGCCAGCCAGGTCGACAGGGCGGGTAGGGAGACCCAGTACTTC. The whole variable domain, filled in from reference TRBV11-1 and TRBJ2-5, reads EAEVAQSPRYKITEKSQAVAFWCDPISGHATLYWYRQILGQGPELLVQFQDESVVDDSQLPKDRFSAERLKGVDSTLKIQPAELGDSAMYLCASQVDRAGRETQYFGPGTRLLVL.